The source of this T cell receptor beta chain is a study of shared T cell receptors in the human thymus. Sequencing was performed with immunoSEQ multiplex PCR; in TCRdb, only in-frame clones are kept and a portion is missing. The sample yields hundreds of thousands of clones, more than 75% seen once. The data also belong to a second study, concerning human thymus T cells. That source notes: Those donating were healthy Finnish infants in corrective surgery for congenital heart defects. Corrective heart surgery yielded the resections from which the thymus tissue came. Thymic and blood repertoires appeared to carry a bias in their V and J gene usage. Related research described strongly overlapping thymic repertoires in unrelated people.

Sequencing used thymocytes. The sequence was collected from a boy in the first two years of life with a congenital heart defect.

Here the CDR3 reads CACPGTGTSGANVLTF. The CDR3 DNA reads as TGTGCCTGTCCCGGGACAGGGACCTCTGGGGCCAACGTCCTGACTTTC. The chain joins TRBV30 to TRBJ2-6; TRBD1 matches 9 bases. Germline values: CDR1 GTSNPN, CDR2 SVGIG (reference sequence). V shed 6 bases, J shed 0 bases, and the junction held 6 bases outside the gene matches. This CDR3 region has 16 residues.